Below are 10 T cell receptor beta chains sequenced from a single sample in a study of blood T cell repertoires in COVID-19. The method was immunoSEQ multiplex PCR; TCRdb's version includes in-frame clones alone and lacks a portion of them. The data contain a few hundred thousand clones, roughly 88% of them seen just once; the ten biggest clones take up 2.5%. Material: PBMCs or T cells enriched from blood (not recorded which). These receptors all stem from a woman between 40 and 50 years old with acute COVID-19.

The CDR3 reads CATSSEKLFF. DNA of the CDR3: TGTGCCACATCGAGTGAAAAACTGTTTTTT. The chain uses TRBV6-5 and TRBJ1-4; unclear D gene. The CDR3 is 10 amino acids. CDR1 and CDR2 from the germline V gene are MNHEY and SVGAGI. Trimming left V 10 bases short and J 7 bases short, with 7 bases between.

The chain joins TRBV5-4 to TRBJ1-3; no definite D call. From germline, CDR1 is SGHNT and CDR2 YYREEE (reference sequence). V was pared by 1 base and J by 5 bases, with 10 bases between. The CDR3 has 14 residues. CDR3 DNA sequence: TGTGCCAGCAGCTTGAAGGACGGGAGAAACACCATATATTTT. This codes for CASSLKDGRNTIYF.

The chain recombines TRBV29-1 with TRBJ2-1; 10 nucleotides match TRBD2. J was trimmed by 8 bases and V by 7 bases; bases with no gene match: 23. The CDR3 length is 18 residues. Germline V gene lookup returns CDR1 SQVTM and CDR2 ANQGSEA. As DNA, the CDR3 is TGCAGCGGGCAGGGTTTGGTCGGATCTAGCGGGAGCGTGGATGAGCAGTTCTTC. Translation: CSGQGLVGSSGSVDEQFF.

The chain combines TRBV25-1 with TRBJ1-1, with D perhaps matching TRBD1 (5 bases). CDR1 and CDR2 (germline): MGHDK, SYGVNS. The V and J ends lost 3 bases and 7 bases respectively, with 12 bases between them. The CDR3 loop spans 13 amino acids. The CDR3 loop reads CASSELSGGEAFF. The CDR3 nucleotides read TGTGCCAGCAGTGAGTTGAGCGGGGGTGAAGCTTTCTTT.

The chain links TRBV18 to TRBJ2-5; TRBD1 aligns across 10 bases. The CDR3 length is 15 residues. Germline CDR1 is KGHSH and CDR2 is LQKENI. Losses at the gene ends were 6 bases for V and 2 bases for J; bases not matched to a gene: 6. This CDR3 reads CASSPGQGVQETQYF. The DNA of the CDR3 is TGTGCCAGCTCCCCCGGACAGGGGGTTCAAGAGACCCAGTACTTC.

In this sample, this clone turned up once. V usage is TRBV27 and J usage is TRBJ2-1; D is unresolved. CDR1 and CDR2 from the germline V gene are MNHEY and SMNVEV (reference sequence). Trimming took 8 bases from V and 7 from J, leaving 15 bases between them. The CDR3 loop spans 13 amino acids. CDR3 sequence (DNA): TGTGCCAGCCGCGAGAGAGACGGGAATGAGCAGTTCTTC. The encoded protein is CASRERDGNEQFF.

This chain links TRBV5-4 with TRBJ1-2; no clear D gene. Germline V CDR1 and CDR2: SGHNT, YYREEE (reference sequence). CDR3 size: 13 residues. V dropped 4 bases and J dropped 3 bases, with 10 bases sitting between them. DNA for the CDR3: TGTGCCAGCAGCGTCAACTCGGACTATGGCTACACCTTC. The encoded protein is CASSVNSDYGYTF. The whole variable domain, filled in from reference TRBV5-4 and TRBJ1-2, reads ETGVTQSPTHLIKTRGQQVTLRCSSQSGHNTVSWYQQALGQGPQFIFQYYREEENGRGNFPPRFSGLQFPNYSSELNVNALELDDSALYLCASSVNSDYGYTFGSGTRLTVV.

The chain has TRBV9 and TRBJ1-4; TRBD1 is a possible D gene (5 bases). V was cut by 4 bases and J by 0 bases, with 7 bases left in between. This CDR3 region has 14 residues. The germline V gene encodes CDR1 SGDLS and CDR2 YYNGEE. The CDR3 reads CASSTRATNEKLFF. The CDR3 region has the DNA TGTGCCAGCAGCACCAGGGCAACTAATGAAAAACTGTTTTTT.

CDR3 protein: CSVVLGTGGDGYTF. The CDR3 nucleotides read TGCAGCGTTGTTTTAGGGACAGGGGGCGATGGCTACACCTTC. The J gene is TRBJ1-2, the V gene TRBV29-1, with TRBD1 matching over 12 bases. Looked up from germline, CDR1 is SQVTM and CDR2 is ANQGSEA. Germline trimming cut 4 bases from V and 6 bases from J; bases unmatched to any gene: 6. The CDR3 is 14 amino acids.

The gene calls are TRBV5-4 and TRBJ1-1, with unresolved D. This CDR3 is 13 amino acids long. Germline assignment: CDR1 SGHNT and CDR2 YYREEE (reference sequence). The V end was cut by 1 base, the J end by 5 bases, with 9 bases between. CDR3: CASSLNAQTEAFF. CDR3 nucleotides: TGTGCCAGCAGCTTGAACGCACAAACTGAAGCTTTCTTT.